Listed here are 11 T cell receptor beta chains from one sample, sequenced in a study of cytomegalovirus exposure and HLA in healthy donors. With 60 Vbeta and 13 Jbeta primers, the PCR was carried out. TCRdb's table, derived via immunoSEQ multiplex PCR, lists solely in-frame clones and lacks some. The sample includes roughly 62,000 clones, about 80% of them seen just once. Sequenced input: PBMCs. The receptor set was obtained from a woman between 40 and 50 years old in good health and CMV-seropositive.

This rearrangement joins TRBV30 to TRBJ2-1; 13 bases are a match to TRBD2. The length of the CDR3 is 16 residues. V was clipped by 2 bases and J by 7 bases; unmatched bases: 8. Germline-derived CDR1 and CDR2 are GTSNPN and SVGIG (reference sequence). The CDR3 DNA reads TGTGCCTGGAGTACACCGGGACTAGCGGGGAAGAATGAGCAGTTCTTC. Protein sequence: CAWSTPGLAGKNEQFF. Supplemented by reference TRBV30 and TRBJ2-1, the full variable domain reads SQTIHQWPATLVQPVGSPLSLECTVEGTSNPNLYWYRQAAGRGLQLLFYSVGIGQISSEVPQNLSASRPQDRQFILSSKKLLLSDSGFYLCAWSTPGLAGKNEQFFGPGTRLTVL.

The genes are TRBV27 and TRBJ2-7, with D maybe TRBD2 (5 bases). Per the germline V gene, CDR1 is MNHEY and CDR2 is SMNVEV (reference sequence). The V end was cut by 6 bases, the J end by 0 bases, with 12 bases between. The CDR3 is 14 amino acids. The CDR3 sequence: CASSFSGGSYEQYF. The CDR3 nucleotides read TGTGCCAGCAGCTTCTCCGGAGGCTCCTACGAGCAGTACTTC.

This chain links TRBV7-2 with TRBJ2-1; D unclear. This CDR3 has 12 residues. V was clipped by 1 base and J by 8 bases, with 6 bases between them. CDR1 SGHTA and CDR2 FQGNSA come from the germline V gene. As DNA, the CDR3 is TGTGCCAGCAGCTTAGGCAGGTATGAGCAGTTCTTC. This sequence encodes CASSLGRYEQFF.

This clone was observed a handful of times. The chain joins TRBV9 to TRBJ2-3; unclear D gene. The V gene lost 0 bases and the J gene lost 2 bases, with 7 bases spanning the gap. Germline lookup yields CDR1 SGDLS and CDR2 YYNGEE. The CDR3 runs to 14 residues. The CDR3 nucleotides are TGTGCCAGCAGCGTAGACAGAGACACAGATACGCAGTATTTT. Translation: CASSVDRDTDTQYF.

The chain couples TRBV7-9 to TRBJ2-5; 8 nucleotides agree with TRBD1. Looked up from germline, CDR1 is SEHNR and CDR2 is FQNEAQ (reference sequence). CDR3 length: 13 amino acids. J lost 6 bases, V lost 4 bases, and 4 bases had no gene match. The CDR3 DNA reads TGTGCCAGCAGCTCCCGGACAGGGCAGACCCAGTACTTC. Translation gives CASSSRTGQTQYF.

The chain combines TRBV2 with TRBJ1-2; 9 bases map to TRBD1. Germline V lookup: CDR1 SNHLY, CDR2 FYNNEI. After removal of 5 bases from V and 0 bases from J, the junction contained 7 bases not matched to a gene. The length of the CDR3 is 16 residues. This CDR3 is CASSTGGWGPNYGYTF. The CDR3, as DNA: TGTGCCAGCAGTACAGGGGGCTGGGGTCCTAACTATGGCTACACCTTC. Complete variable domain (other parts from reference TRBV2 and TRBJ1-2): EPEVTQTPSHQVTQMGQEVILRCVPISNHLYFYWYRQILGQKVEFLVSFYNNEISEKSEIFDDQFSVERPDGSNFTLKIRSTKLEDSAMYFCASSTGGWGPNYGYTFGSGTRLTVV.

The chain recombines TRBV7-8 with TRBJ2-7, with D possibly matching TRBD1 (6 bases). CDR1 is SGHVS, CDR2 FQNEAQ, per germline. Trimming took 3 bases from V and 3 from J, leaving 12 bases between them. The CDR3 runs to 14 residues. The CDR3 sequence: CASSFAQGSYEQYF. The CDR3, as DNA: TGTGCCAGCAGCTTTGCACAGGGTAGCTACGAGCAGTACTTC.

The rearrangement joins TRBV5-1 to TRBJ1-4; 7 nucleotides align to TRBD1. This CDR3 spans 15 amino acids. V gave up 4 bases and J gave up 3 bases; unmatched junction bases: 6. Germline V lookup: CDR1 SGHRS, CDR2 YFSETQ. CDR3 sequence (DNA): TGCGCCAGCAGCGTGACAGGGTCGGCTAATGAAAAACTGTTTTTT. Translation: CASSVTGSANEKLFF.

The chain recombines TRBV4-1 with TRBJ2-2, with 10 bases identical to TRBD2. The germline V gene encodes CDR1 MGHRA and CDR2 YSYEKL. CDR3 length: 17 residues. After removal of 0 bases from V and 3 bases from J, the junction contained 4 bases not matched to a gene. Here the CDR3 DNA reads TGCGCCAGCAGCCAAGAATCCCTAGCGGGGGACACCGGGGAGCTGTTTTTT. This codes for CASSQESLAGDTGELFF.

The chain joins TRBV6-1 to TRBJ2-5; 7 positions agree with TRBD1. Germline lookup yields CDR1 MNHNS and CDR2 SASEGT. CDR3 length: 14 amino acids. J was trimmed by 5 bases and V by 4 bases; bases with no gene match: 7. The CDR3 loop is CASSGNRGSETQYF. DNA for the CDR3: TGTGCCAGCAGTGGAAACAGGGGAAGCGAGACCCAGTACTTC.

This clone was detected only a few times. The rearrangement uses TRBV9 and TRBJ2-4, with 7 bases aligning to TRBD1. Unmatched junction bases numbered 7, after V lost 0 bases and J lost 4 bases. Germline CDR1 reads SGDLS; CDR2 reads YYNGEE. CDR3 size: 16 residues. The CDR3 DNA follows: TGTGCCAGCAGCGTAGCGGGAAGGGGGCGAAAAAACATTCAGTACTTC. Translation gives CASSVAGRGRKNIQYF.